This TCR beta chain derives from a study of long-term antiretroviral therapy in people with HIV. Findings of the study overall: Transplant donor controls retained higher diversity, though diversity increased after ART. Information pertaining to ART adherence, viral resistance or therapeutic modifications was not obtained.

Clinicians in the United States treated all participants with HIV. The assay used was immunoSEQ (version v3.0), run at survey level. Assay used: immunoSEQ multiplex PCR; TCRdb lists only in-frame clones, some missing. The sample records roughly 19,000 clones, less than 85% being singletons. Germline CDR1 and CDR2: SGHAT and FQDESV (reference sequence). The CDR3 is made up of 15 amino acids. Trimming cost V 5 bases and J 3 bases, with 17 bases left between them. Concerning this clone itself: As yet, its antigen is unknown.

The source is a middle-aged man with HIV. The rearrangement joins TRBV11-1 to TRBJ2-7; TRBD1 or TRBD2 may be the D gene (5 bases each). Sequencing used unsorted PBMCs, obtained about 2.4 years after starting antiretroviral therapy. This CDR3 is CASSGPGPHLYEQYF. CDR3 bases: TGTGCCAGCAGCGGCCCGGGACCGCATCTCTACGAGCAGTACTTC. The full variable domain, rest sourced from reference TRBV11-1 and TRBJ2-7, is EAEVAQSPRYKITEKSQAVAFWCDPISGHATLYWYRQILGQGPELLVQFQDESVVDDSQLPKDRFSAERLKGVDSTLKIQPAELGDSAMYLCASSGPGPHLYEQYFGPGTRLTVT.